Following are 8 T cell receptor beta chains from one sample sequenced in a study of response to subunit inactivated influenza vaccine (dated by TCRdb to the late 2010s). Library method: RT-PCR. These reads were obtained on an Illumina HiSeq 2500. TCRdb trimmed public reads at Q25 via fastp, called clones via MiXCR and kept in-frame beta chains. Rows are unified per CDR3 protein, each entry keeping the most common DNA and genes. The sample yields about 650,000 distinct CDR3 sequences; less than 20% were counted once. Roughly 10% of the sample goes to the ten largest clones. The specimen was PBMCs from blood, collected 11 to 12 days after vaccination. The source is a man between 50 and 59 years old who received an inactivated influenza vaccine. Donor details come from another sample of the same person, matched by shared clones.

Of note for this clonotype: The CDR3 does not close with the conserved phenylalanine or tryptophan, likely indicating a read error. This chain uses TRBV6-1 with TRBJ2-3; tentatively, D is TRBD1 (5 bases). The CDR3 extends over 13 amino acids. V was clipped by 4 bases and J by 1 base, with 6 bases between them. The germline V gene has CDR1 MNHNS and CDR2 SASEGT. CDR3 in amino acids: CASSVGGTDTQYL. DNA for the CDR3: TGTGCCAGCAGTGTAGGGGGCACAGATACGCAGTATCTT.

CDR3 in DNA: TGTGCCAGCAGCCGTAGACAGGGGCAAAGCACAGATACGCAGTATTTT. Translated: CASSRRQGQSTDTQYF. V gene TRBV12-3 or TRBV12-4 combines with J gene TRBJ2-3, with 8 bases aligning to TRBD1. The J segment lost 0 bases and the V segment lost 6 bases, leaving 8 bases of the junction unmatched. The CDR3 sequence is 16 residues long.

The V call is TRBV5-5, the J call TRBJ1-4; no definite D call. CDR1 SGHKS and CDR2 YYEKEE come from the germline V gene (reference sequence). The CDR3 extends over 12 amino acids. Trimming removed 5 bases from V and 7 bases from J, with 9 bases in between. CDR3 sequence: CASSVFGEKLFF. CDR3 nucleotide sequence: TGTGCCAGCAGTGTGTTTGGTGAAAAACTGTTTTTT.

This clonotype has only a few counts. V and J are TRBV20-1 and TRBJ1-3; the D is unclear. The CDR3 has 15 residues. The germline gives CDR1 DFQATT, CDR2 SNEGSKA (reference sequence). With 0 bases removed from V and 6 bases from J, the gap between germline ends came to 15 bases. The CDR3 DNA reads as TGCAGTGCTAGAGATAAGGGATTTTTCGAAAACACCATATATTTT. Amino acids: CSARDKGFFENTIYF.

This clonotype has more than one count but fewer than ten. The chain employs TRBV2 and TRBJ1-5; perhaps TRBD1 as D (5 bases). V was trimmed by 5 bases and J by 4 bases, leaving 15 bases between them. CDR3 length: 15 amino acids. Germline values: CDR1 SNHLY, CDR2 FYNNEI. The CDR3 DNA is TGTGCCAGCAGTCTGAAGGGACCCCTAAATCAGCCCCAGCATTTT. Translating it yields CASSLKGPLNQPQHF.

The table lists this clonotype with a few counts. The J gene is TRBJ1-1, the V gene TRBV5-1; D gene ambiguous. Trimming cost V 6 bases and J 2 bases, with 14 bases left between them. The germline V gene has CDR1 SGHRS and CDR2 YFSETQ. There are 14 residues in the CDR3. CDR3 nucleotides: TGCGCCAGCACCCGGGTCGGCGGTAACACTGAAGCTTTCTTT. Protein product: CASTRVGGNTEAFF.

V and J are TRBV7-9 and TRBJ2-1, with D unresolved. The V end lost 6 bases, the J end lost 9 bases, and 9 bases lay between the germline ends. Germline assignment: CDR1 SEHNR and CDR2 FQNEAQ (reference sequence). The CDR3 consists of 11 residues. The CDR3 DNA sequence: TGTGCCAGCAGAGCAGGTTGTGAGCAGTTCTTC. It encodes CASRAGCEQFF.

The rearrangement links TRBV20-1 to TRBJ1-6, with TRBD1 identical over 8 bases. The CDR3 totals 15 residues. Germline lookup yields CDR1 DFQATT and CDR2 SNEGSKA (reference sequence). J gave up 7 bases and V 0 bases, and 5 bases lay outside the gene matches. Written as DNA, the CDR3 is TGCAGTGCTAGAGATCCCGGACAGGGAAATTCACCCCTCCACTTT. Protein sequence: CSARDPGQGNSPLHF.